This TCR beta chain emerged from a study of cytomegalovirus exposure and HLA in healthy donors. PCR involved 60 Vbeta and 13 Jbeta primers. Repertoires were generated with immunoSEQ multiplex PCR, while TCRdb's copy carries only in-frame clones and drops some. The sample totals roughly 54,000 clones; its top ten clones hold less than 15%. Germline CDR1 LNHDA, CDR2 SQIVND (reference sequence). The V and J ends lost 2 bases and 4 bases respectively, with 8 bases between them. The CDR3 runs to 13 residues. The gene calls are TRBV19 and TRBJ1-2, with D perhaps TRBD1 (5 bases). This TCR was recovered from a woman in her 30s in good health and CMV-seropositive. Sequenced input: PBMCs. For the CDR3, the DNA is TGTGCCAGTAGTATAAGACAGATCTATGGCTACACCTTC. It encodes CASSIRQIYGYTF.